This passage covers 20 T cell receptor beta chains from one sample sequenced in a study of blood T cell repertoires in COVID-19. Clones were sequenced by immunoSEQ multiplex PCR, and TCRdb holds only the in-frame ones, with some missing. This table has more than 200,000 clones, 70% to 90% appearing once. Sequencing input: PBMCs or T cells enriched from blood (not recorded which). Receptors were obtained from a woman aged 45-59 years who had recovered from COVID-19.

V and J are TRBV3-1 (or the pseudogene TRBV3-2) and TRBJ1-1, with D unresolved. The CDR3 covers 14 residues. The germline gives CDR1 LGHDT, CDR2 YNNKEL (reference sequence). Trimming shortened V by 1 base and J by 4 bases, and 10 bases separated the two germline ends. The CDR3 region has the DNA TGTGCCAGCAGCCAAGCATGGGAGAGCACTGAAGCTTTCTTT. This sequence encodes CASSQAWESTEAFF.

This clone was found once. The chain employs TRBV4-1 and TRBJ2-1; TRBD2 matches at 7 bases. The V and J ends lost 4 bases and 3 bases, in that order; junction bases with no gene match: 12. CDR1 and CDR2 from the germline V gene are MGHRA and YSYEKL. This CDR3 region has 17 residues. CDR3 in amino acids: CASSPRLLGGSYNEQFF. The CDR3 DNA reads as TGCGCCAGCAGCCCACGTTTACTCGGCGGGAGCTACAATGAGCAGTTCTTC.

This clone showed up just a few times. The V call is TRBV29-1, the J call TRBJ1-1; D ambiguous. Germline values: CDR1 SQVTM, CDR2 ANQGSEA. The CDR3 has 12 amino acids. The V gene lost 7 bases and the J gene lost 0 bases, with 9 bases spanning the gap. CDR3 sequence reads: CSGYTLNTEAFF. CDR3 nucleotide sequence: TGCAGCGGTTACACGTTGAACACTGAAGCTTTCTTT.

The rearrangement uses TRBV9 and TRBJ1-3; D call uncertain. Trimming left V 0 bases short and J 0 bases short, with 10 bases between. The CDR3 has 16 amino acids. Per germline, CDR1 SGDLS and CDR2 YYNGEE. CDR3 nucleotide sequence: TGTGCCAGCAGCGTAGGACTGATGACCTCTGGAAACACCATATATTTT. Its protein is CASSVGLMTSGNTIYF.

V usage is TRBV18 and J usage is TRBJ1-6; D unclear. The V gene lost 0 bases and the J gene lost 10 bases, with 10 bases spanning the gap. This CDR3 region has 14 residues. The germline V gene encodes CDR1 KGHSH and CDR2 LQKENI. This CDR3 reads CASSPPSYQSPLHF. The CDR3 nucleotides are TGTGCCAGCTCACCACCGTCGTATCAGTCACCCCTCCACTTT.

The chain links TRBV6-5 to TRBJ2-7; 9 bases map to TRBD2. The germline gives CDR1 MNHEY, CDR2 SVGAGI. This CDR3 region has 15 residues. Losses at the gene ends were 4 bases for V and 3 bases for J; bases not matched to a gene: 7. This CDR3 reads CASSSPGTSNYEQYF. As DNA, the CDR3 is TGTGCCAGCAGTTCCCCCGGGACTAGCAACTACGAGCAGTACTTC.

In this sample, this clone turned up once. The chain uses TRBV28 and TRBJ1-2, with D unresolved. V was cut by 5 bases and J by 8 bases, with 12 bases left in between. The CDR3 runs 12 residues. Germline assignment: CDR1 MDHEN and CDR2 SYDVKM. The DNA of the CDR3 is TGTGCCAGCAGTGACACTACGGGGGGCTACACCTTC. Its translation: CASSDTTGGYTF.

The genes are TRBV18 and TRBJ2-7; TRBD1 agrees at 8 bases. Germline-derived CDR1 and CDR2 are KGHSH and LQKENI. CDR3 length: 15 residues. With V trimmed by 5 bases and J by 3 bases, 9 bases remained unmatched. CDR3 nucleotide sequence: TGTGCCAGCTCAACCGGGGGCACAGGGGGCTACGAGCAGTACTTC. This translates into CASSTGGTGGYEQYF.

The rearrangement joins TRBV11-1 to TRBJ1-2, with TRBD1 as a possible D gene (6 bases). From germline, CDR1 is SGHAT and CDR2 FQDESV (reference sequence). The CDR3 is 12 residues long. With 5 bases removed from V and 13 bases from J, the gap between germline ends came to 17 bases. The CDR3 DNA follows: TGTGCCAGCAGCCAGGACAGTTTTCCCGTCACCTTC. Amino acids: CASSQDSFPVTF.

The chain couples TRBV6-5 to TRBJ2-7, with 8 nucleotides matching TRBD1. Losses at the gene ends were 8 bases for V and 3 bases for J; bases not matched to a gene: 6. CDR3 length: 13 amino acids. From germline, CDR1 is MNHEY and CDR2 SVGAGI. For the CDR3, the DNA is TGTGCCAGCGGGTATGGACAGGGCTACGAGCAGTACTTC. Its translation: CASGYGQGYEQYF.

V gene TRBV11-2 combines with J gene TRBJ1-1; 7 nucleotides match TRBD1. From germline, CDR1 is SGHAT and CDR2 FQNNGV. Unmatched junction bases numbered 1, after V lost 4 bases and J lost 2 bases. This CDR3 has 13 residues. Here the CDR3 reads CASSWTGNTEAFF. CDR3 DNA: TGTGCCAGCAGCTGGACAGGAAACACTGAAGCTTTCTTT.

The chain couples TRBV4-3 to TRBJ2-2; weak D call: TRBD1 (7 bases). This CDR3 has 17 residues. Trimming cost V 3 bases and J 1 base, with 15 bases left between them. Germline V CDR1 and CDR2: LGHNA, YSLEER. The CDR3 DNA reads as TGCGCCAGCAGCCACCAGACAGGGCGGGGGAACACCGGGGAGCTGTTTTTT. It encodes CASSHQTGRGNTGELFF.

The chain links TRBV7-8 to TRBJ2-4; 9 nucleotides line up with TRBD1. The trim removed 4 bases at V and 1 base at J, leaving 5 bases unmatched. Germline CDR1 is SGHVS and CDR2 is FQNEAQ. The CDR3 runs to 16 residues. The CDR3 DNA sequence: TGTGCCAGCAGCTCCACAGGGGGCCTCGCCAAAAACATTCAGTACTTC. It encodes CASSSTGGLAKNIQYF.

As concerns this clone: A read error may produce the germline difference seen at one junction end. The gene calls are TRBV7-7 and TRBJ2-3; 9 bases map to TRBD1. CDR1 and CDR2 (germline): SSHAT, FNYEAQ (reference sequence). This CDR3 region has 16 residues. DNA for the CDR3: TGTGCTAGCAGCTTAGGGAGGGGGACAGGGCCAGATACGCAGTATTTT. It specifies CASSLGRGTGPDTQYF.

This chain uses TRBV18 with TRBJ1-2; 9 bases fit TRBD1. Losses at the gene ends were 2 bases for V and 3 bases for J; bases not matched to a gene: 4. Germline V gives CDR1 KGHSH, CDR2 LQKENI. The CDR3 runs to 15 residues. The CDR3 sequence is CASSPGTGSHYGYTF. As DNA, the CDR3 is TGTGCCAGCTCACCAGGGACAGGGTCCCACTATGGCTACACCTTC.

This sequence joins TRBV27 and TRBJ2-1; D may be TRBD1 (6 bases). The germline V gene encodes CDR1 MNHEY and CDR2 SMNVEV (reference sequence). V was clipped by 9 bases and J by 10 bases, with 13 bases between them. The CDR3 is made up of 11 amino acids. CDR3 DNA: TGTGCCAGTCTTGACGACAGGGAGCAGTTCTTC. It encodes CASLDDREQFF.

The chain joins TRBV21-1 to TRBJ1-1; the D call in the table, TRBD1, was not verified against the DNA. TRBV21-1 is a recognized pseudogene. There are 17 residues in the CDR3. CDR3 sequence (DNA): TGTGCCAGCAGCAAAGTGACAGGGTGGGGGGATAACACTGAAGCTTTCTTT. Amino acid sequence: CASSKVTGWGDNTEAFF.

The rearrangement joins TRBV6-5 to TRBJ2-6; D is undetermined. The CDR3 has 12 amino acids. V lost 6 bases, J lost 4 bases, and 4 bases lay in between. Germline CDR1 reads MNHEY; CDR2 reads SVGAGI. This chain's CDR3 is CASRRGANVLTF. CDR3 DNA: TGTGCCAGCAGACGGGGGGCCAACGTCCTGACTTTC.

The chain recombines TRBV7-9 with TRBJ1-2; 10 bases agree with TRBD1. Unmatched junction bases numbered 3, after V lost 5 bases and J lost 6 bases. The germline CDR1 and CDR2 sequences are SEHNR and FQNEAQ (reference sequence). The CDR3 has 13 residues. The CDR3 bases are TGTGCCAGCAGCCACGGGACAGGGGATGGCTACACCTTC. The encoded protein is CASSHGTGDGYTF.

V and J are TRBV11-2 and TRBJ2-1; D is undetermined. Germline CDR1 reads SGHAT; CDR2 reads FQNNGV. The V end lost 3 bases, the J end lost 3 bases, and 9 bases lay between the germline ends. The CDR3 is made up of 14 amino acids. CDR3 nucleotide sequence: TGTGCCAGCAGCTTTCTAGGCAACTACAATGAGCAGTTCTTC. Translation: CASSFLGNYNEQFF. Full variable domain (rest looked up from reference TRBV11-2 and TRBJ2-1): EAGVAQSPRYKIIEKRQSVAFWCNPISGHATLYWYQQILGQGPKLLIQFQNNGVVDDSQLPKDRFSAERLKGVDSTLKIQPAKLEDSAVYLCASSFLGNYNEQFFGPGTRLTVL.